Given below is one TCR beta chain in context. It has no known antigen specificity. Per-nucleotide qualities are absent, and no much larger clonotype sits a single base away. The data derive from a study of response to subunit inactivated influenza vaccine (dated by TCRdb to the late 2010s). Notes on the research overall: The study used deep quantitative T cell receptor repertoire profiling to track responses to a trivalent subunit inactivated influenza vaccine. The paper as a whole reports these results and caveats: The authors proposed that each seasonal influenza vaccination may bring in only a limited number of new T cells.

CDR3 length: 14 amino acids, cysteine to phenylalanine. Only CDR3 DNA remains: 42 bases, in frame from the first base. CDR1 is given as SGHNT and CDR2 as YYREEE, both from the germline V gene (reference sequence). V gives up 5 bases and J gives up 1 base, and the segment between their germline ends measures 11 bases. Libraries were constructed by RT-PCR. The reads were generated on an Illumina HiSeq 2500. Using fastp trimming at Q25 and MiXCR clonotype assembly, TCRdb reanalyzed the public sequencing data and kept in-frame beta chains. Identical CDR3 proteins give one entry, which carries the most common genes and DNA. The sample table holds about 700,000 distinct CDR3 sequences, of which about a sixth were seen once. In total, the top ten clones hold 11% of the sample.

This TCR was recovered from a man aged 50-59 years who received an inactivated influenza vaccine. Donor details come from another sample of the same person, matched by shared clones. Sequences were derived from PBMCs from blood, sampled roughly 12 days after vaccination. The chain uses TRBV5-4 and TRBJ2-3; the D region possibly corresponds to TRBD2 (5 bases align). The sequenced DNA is TGTGCCAGCAGAGCGGATACGGGCACAGATACGCAGTATTTT. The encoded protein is CASRADTGTDTQYF.